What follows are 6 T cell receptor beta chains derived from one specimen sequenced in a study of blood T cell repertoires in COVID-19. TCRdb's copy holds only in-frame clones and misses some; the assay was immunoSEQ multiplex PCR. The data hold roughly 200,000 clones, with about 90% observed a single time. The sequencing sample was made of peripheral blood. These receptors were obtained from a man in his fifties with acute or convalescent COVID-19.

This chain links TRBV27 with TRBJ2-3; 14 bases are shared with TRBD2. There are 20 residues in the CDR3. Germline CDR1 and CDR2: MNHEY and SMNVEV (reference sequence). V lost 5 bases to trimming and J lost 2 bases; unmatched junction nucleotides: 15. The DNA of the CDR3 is TGTGCCAGCAGTCCCCGGACTAGCGGGAGGAGGCCCGATAACACAGATACGCAGTATTTT. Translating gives CASSPRTSGRRPDNTDTQYF.

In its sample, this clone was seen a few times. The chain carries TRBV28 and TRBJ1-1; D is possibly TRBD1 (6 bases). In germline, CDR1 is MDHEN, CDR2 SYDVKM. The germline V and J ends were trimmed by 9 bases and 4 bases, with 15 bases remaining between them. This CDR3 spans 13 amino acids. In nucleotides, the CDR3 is TGTGCCAGTACCTATGGGGGCATCACTGAAGCTTTCTTT. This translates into CASTYGGITEAFF.

The CDR3 bases are TGTGCCAGCAGCCCGGGGAGGGTTGGGTCCTACGAGCAGTACTTC. Amino acid sequence: CASSPGRVGSYEQYF. This chain links TRBV7-9 with TRBJ2-7, with 7 bases identical to TRBD2. The CDR3 is made up of 15 amino acids. Germline CDR1 SEHNR, CDR2 FQNEAQ (reference sequence). V shed 5 bases, J shed 1 base, and the junction held 8 bases outside the gene matches.

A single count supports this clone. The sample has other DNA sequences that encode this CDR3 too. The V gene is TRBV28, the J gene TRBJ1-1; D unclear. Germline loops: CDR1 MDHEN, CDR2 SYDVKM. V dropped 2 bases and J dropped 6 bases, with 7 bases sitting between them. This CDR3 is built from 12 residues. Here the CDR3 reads CASSLPGSEAFF. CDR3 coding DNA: TGTGCCAGCAGTTTACCAGGCTCTGAAGCTTTCTTT.

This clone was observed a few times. In DNA, the CDR3 is TGTGCCAGCAGCTCAGGACAGGGAAGCAATCAGCCCCAGCATTTT. Translated, it gives CASSSGQGSNQPQHF. The V gene is TRBV7-6, the J gene TRBJ1-5, with TRBD1 matching over 8 bases. Germline V CDR1 and CDR2: SGHVS, FNYEAQ. After removal of 4 bases from V and 1 base from J, the junction contained 3 bases not matched to a gene. The CDR3 length is 15 residues.

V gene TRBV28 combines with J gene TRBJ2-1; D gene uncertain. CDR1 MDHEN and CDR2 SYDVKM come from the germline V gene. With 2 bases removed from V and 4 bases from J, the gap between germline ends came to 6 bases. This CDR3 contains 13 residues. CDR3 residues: CASSLLGYNEQFF. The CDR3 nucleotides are TGTGCCAGCAGTTTACTCGGGTACAATGAGCAGTTCTTC.